This T cell receptor beta chain was captured by sequencing in a study of blood T cells in healthy people across ages. Study outcomes and limitations: A roughly linear fall in TCR beta diversity per million T cells was seen with increasing age. A strong correlation between TCR beta diversity and naive T cell percentage was seen. Because sorting was not performed, PBMCs prevented conclusive naive versus antigen-experienced comparison.

Primers used in a second PCR of roughly 6 to 12 cycles were a sample-barcoded 5' primer and a J-beta primer mix. TCRdb redid the calling of the 5' RACE reads with MiXCR, one entry per CDR3 protein. The sample carries 1.4 million to 1.5 million distinct CDR3 sequences, 42% recorded once. Caucasian, healthy and from Russia, the donors were aged between 6 and 90. This clonotype was seen more than once but under ten times. The antigen is unknown. The V gene's germline CDR1 is MDHEN and CDR2 SYDVKM. Deletions cut 10 bases from V and 2 bases from J, with 8 bases between. The CDR3 has 11 residues. The J gene is TRBJ1-1, the V gene TRBV28; D gene uncertain. The sequence derives from a woman younger than 30 in good health. Sequencing was done on a sample of blood. Written as DNA, the CDR3 is TGTGCCACCGGGGAAAACACTGAAGCTTTCTTT. Amino acid sequence: CATGENTEAFF. The full variable domain, with the rest looked up from reference TRBV28 and TRBJ1-1, is DVKVTQSSRYLVKRTGEKVFLECVQDMDHENMFWYRQDPGLGLRLIYFSYDVKMKEKGDIPEGYSVSREKKERFSLILESASTNQTSMYLCATGENTEAFFGQGTRLTVV.